This T cell receptor beta chain was sequenced during a study of breast tumors, draining lymph nodes, adjacent tissues. Whole-study findings and limits: Most tumor T cells seemingly derive from lymph node, then expand in tumor. Tumors had less TCR diversity than lymph nodes, more than nontumor tissue. That most tumor T cells come from lymph nodes remained unproven.

Using its own MiXCR run on the multiplex PCR reads, TCRdb lists one record per CDR3 protein. The table includes around 230,000 distinct CDR3 sequences, less than 40% detected once. The lymph nodes were axillary draining lymph nodes from breast cancer patients. Per the germline V gene, CDR1 is SGDLS and CDR2 is YYNGEE. The CDR3 is 15 residues long. The V segment lost 4 bases and the J segment 12 bases; nucleotides outside the gene matches: 7. In the case of this clonotype: Its antigen is not identified.

The genes are TRBV9 and TRBJ2-1, with 16 positions matching TRBD2. The receptor comes from a female donor with breast cancer. Some clones in this sample may be carry-over from other donors' samples. The specimen sequenced was axillary lymph node tissue. The CDR3 DNA reads as TGTGCCAGCAGCTTGGGGACTAGCGGGGGGGCCTGGCAGTTCTTC. Protein: CASSLGTSGGAWQFF.